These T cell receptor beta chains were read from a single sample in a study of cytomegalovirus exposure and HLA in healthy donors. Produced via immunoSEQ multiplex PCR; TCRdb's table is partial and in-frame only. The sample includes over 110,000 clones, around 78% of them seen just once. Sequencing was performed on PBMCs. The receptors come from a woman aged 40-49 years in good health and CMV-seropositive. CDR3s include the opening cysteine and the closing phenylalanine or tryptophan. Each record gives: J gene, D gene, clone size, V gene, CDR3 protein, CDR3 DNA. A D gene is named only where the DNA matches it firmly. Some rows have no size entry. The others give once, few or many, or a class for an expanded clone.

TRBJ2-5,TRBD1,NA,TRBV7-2,CASSPRRQGKTQYF,TGTGCCAGCAGCCCAAGGCGACAGGGGAAGACCCAGTACTTC
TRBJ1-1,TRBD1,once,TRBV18,CASSPTGGAAEAFF,TGTGCCAGCTCACCAACAGGGGGCGCCGCTGAAGCTTTCTTT
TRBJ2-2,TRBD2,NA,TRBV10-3,CAISKNSGSNTGELFF,TGTGCCATCAGTAAAAATAGCGGGTCTAACACCGGGGAGCTGTTTTTT
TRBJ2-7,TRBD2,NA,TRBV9,CASSVSGRADEQYF,TGTGCCAGCAGCGTTAGCGGGAGGGCTGACGAGCAGTACTTC
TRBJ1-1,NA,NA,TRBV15,CATSRRQRRATEAFF,TGTGCCACCAGCAGGAGACAGCGCCGGGCGACTGAAGCTTTCTTT
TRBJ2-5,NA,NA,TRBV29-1,CSSGQFGETQYF,TGCAGCTCAGGACAATTCGGAGAGACCCAGTACTTC
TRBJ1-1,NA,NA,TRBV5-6,CASSITQGKAFF,TGTGCCAGCAGCATAACACAGGGTAAAGCTTTCTTT
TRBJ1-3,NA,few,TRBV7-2,CASSPEGETIYF,TGTGCCAGCAGCCCCGAGGGGGAAACCATATATTTT
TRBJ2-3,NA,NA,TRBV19,CASSISFTDTQYF,TGTGCCAGTAGTATCTCGTTCACAGATACGCAGTATTTT
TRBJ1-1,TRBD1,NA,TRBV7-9,CASSPGDSEAFF,TGTGCCAGCAGCCCCGGGGACAGCGAAGCTTTCTTT
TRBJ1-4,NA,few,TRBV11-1,CASSLGHEKLFF,TGTGCCAGCAGTTTGGGCCATGAAAAACTGTTTTTT
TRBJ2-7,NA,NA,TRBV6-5,CASSYSGQSYEQYF,TGTGCCAGCAGTTACTCCGGACAGTCCTACGAGCAGTACTTC
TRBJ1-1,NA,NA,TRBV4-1,CASSRGKNTEAFF,TGCGCCAGCAGCCGGGGCAAGAACACTGAAGCTTTCTTT
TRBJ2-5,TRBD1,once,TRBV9,CASSAGQGPQETQYF,TGTGCCAGCAGCGCCGGACAGGGACCACAAGAGACCCAGTACTTC
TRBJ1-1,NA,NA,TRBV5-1,CASSLGVGNTEAFF,TGCGCCAGCAGCTTGGGCGTTGGGAACACTGAAGCTTTCTTT
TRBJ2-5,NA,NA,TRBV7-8,CASSWNRRAQETQYF,TGTGCCAGCAGCTGGAACAGGAGAGCCCAAGAGACCCAGTACTTC